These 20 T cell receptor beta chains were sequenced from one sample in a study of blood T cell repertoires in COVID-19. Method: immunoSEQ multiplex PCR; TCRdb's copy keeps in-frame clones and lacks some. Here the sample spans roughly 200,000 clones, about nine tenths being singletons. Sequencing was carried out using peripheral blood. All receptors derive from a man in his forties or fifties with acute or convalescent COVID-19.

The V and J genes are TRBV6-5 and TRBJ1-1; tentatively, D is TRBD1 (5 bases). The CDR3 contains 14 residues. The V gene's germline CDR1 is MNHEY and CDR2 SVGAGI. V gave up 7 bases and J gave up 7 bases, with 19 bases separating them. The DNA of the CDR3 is TGTGCCAGCAACCCGCGACCCCAGGGAGGTGAAGCTTTCTTT. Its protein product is CASNPRPQGGEAFF.

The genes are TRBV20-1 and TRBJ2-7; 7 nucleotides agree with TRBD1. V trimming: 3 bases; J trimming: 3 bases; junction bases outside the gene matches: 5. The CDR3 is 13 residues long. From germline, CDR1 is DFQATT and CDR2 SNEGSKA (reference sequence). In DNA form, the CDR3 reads TGCAGTGCTAGTTCGGGACAGCACTACGAGCAGTACTTC. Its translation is CSASSGQHYEQYF.

The CDR3 DNA sequence: TGTGCCACCAGCAGAGTTCTCGGACAGGGGCCTACCTCTGGAAACACCATATATTTT. This gives the protein CATSRVLGQGPTSGNTIYF. The chain combines TRBV15 with TRBJ1-3; 9 positions match TRBD1. V lost 1 base to trimming and J lost 0 bases; unmatched junction nucleotides: 10. CDR3 size: 19 residues. Looked up from germline, CDR1 is LNHNV and CDR2 is YYDKDF (reference sequence). The variable domain in full, completed from reference TRBV15 and TRBJ1-3, reads DAMVIQNPRYQVTQFGKPVTLSCSQTLNHNVMYWYQQKSSQAPKLLFHYYDKDFNNEADTPDNFQSRRPNTSFCFLDIRSPGLGDTAMYLCATSRVLGQGPTSGNTIYFGEGSWLTVV.

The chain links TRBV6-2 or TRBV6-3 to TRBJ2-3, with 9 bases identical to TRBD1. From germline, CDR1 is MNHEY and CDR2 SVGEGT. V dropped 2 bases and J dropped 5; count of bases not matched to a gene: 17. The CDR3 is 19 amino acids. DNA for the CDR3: TGTGCCAGCAGTTACACAGGAGTCCCGGGACAGGGTGGACGAGATACGCAGTATTTT. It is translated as CASSYTGVPGQGGRDTQYF.

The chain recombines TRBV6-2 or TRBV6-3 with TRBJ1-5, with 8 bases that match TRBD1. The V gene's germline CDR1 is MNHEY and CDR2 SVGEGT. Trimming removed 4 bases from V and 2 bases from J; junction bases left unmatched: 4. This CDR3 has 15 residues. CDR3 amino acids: CASSSTGDRNQPQHF. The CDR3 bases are TGTGCCAGCAGTTCGACAGGGGATCGCAATCAGCCCCAGCATTTT.

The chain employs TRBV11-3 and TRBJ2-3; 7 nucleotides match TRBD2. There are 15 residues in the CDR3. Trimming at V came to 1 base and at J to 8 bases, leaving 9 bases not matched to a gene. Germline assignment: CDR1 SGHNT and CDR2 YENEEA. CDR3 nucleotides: TGTGCCAGCAGCTTAGGGGAGGGGATTAGCGGTACGCAGTATTTT. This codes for CASSLGEGISGTQYF.

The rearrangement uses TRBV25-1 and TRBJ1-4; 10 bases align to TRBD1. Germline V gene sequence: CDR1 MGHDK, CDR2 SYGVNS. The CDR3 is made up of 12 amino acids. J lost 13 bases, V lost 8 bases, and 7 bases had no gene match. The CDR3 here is CASGTGDGGLFF. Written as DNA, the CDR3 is TGTGCCAGCGGGACAGGGGATGGTGGACTGTTTTTT.

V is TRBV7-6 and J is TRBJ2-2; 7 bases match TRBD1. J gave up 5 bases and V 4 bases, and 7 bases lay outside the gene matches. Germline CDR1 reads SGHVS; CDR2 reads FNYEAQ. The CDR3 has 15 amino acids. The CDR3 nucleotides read TGTGCCAGCAGCTCAACAGGGGCGAGGACCGGGGAGCTGTTTTTT. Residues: CASSSTGARTGELFF.

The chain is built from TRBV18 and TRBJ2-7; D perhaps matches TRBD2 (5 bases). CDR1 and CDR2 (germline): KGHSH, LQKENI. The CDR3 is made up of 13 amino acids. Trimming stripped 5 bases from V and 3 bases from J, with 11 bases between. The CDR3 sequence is CASSEGSLYEQYF. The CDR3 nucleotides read TGTGCCAGCTCAGAGGGCAGCCTCTACGAGCAGTACTTC.

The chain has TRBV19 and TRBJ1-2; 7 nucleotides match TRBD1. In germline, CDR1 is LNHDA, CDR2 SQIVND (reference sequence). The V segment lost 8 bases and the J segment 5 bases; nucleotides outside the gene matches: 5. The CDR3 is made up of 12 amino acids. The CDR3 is CASVDRVYGYTF. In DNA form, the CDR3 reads TGTGCCAGTGTCGACAGGGTGTATGGCTACACCTTC.

This chain's CDR3 is CASSPGPIQETQYF. The CDR3 region has the DNA TGTGCCAGCAGCCCTGGGCCGATCCAAGAGACCCAGTACTTC. The chain combines TRBV7-2 with TRBJ2-5; D gene unclear. Germline assignment: CDR1 SGHTA and CDR2 FQGNSA. Trimming took 5 bases from V and 1 from J, leaving 11 bases between them. The CDR3 contains 14 residues.

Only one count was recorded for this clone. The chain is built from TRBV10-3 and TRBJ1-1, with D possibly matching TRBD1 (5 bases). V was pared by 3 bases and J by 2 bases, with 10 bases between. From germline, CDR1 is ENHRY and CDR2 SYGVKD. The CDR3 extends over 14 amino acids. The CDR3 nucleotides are TGTGCCATCAGTGACTTTGGACAAAACACTGAAGCTTTCTTT. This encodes CAISDFGQNTEAFF.

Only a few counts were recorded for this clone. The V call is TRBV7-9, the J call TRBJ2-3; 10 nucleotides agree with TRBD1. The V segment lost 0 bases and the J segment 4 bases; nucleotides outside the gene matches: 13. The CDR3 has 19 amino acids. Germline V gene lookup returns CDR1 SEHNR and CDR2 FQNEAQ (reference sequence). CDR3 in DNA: TGTGCCAGCAGCTTAGCTCCAGGACAGGGGGTTTTCAGGGCAGATACGCAGTATTTT. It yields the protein CASSLAPGQGVFRADTQYF.

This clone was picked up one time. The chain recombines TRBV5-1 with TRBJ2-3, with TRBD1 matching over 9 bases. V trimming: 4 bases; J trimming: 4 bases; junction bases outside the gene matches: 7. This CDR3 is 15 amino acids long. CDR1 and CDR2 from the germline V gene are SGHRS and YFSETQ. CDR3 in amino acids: CASSVGTGISDTQYF. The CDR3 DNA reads TGCGCCAGCAGCGTGGGGACAGGGATATCAGATACGCAGTATTTT.

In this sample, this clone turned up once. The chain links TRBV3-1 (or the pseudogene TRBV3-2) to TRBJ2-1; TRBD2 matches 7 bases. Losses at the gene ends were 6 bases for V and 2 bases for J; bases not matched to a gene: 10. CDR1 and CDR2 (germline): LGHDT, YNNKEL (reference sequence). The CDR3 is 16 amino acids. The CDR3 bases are TGTGCCAGCAGACTGGCAGGCGGGGGAGCCTACAATGAGCAGTTCTTC. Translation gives CASRLAGGGAYNEQFF.

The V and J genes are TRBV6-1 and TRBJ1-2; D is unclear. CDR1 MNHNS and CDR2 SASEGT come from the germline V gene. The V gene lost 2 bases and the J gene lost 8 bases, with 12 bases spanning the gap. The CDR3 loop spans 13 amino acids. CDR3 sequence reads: CASSERTWEGYTF. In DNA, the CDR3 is TGTGCCAGCAGTGAAAGGACTTGGGAAGGCTACACCTTC.

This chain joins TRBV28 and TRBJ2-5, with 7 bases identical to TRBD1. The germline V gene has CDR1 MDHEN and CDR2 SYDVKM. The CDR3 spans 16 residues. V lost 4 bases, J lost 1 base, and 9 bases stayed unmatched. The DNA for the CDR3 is TGTGCCAGCAGTTCCATCAGGACAGGACCCCAAGAGACCCAGTACTTC. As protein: CASSSIRTGPQETQYF.

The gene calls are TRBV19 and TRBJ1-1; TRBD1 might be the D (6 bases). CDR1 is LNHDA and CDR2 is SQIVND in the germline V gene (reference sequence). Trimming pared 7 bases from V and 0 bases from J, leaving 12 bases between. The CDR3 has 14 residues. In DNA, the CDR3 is TGTGCCAGTATCAACAGGGCGATGAACACTGAAGCTTTCTTT. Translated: CASINRAMNTEAFF.

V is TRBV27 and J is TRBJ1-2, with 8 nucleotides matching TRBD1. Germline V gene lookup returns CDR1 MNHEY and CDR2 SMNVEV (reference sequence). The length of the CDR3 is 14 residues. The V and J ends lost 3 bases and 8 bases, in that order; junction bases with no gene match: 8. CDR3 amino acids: CASSFLTGGQGYTF. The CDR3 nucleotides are TGTGCCAGCAGTTTCCTAACAGGGGGTCAGGGCTACACCTTC.

In nucleotides, the CDR3 is TGTGCCAGCAGGCAACGAGGGGGTCCGACAGATACGCAGTATTTT. This gives the protein CASRQRGGPTDTQYF. The rearrangement links TRBV6-5 to TRBJ2-3; the D gene is possibly TRBD1 (6 bases). The CDR3 is made up of 15 amino acids. Trimming shortened V by 6 bases and J by 3 bases, and 16 bases separated the two germline ends. The V gene's germline CDR1 is MNHEY and CDR2 SVGAGI.